This passage covers 13 T cell receptor beta chains from one sample sequenced in a study of blood T cells in healthy people across ages. A second 7 to 11 cycle PCR used barcoded and J-beta primers. TCRdb reanalysed the 5' RACE reads using MiXCR and keeps one entry per CDR3 protein. The sample consists of 1.4 million or so distinct CDR3 sequences, approximately 43% of them appearing once. The sequenced material came from blood. The source of these receptors is a woman under 30 in good health.

This clonotype was counted only a few times. The gene calls are TRBV20-1 and TRBJ2-1; D is unresolved. The CDR3 totals 15 residues. Germline-derived CDR1 and CDR2 are DFQATT and SNEGSKA (reference sequence). The V end lost 3 bases, the J end lost 1 base, and 13 bases lay between the germline ends. The CDR3 bases are TGCAGTGCTAGGCGGTACGGGCCTTCCTACAATGAGCAGTTCTTC. Translating gives CSARRYGPSYNEQFF.

This clonotype was seen more than once but under ten times. This rearrangement joins TRBV7-9 to TRBJ2-7; unclear D gene. Germline values: CDR1 SEHNR, CDR2 FQNEAQ (reference sequence). The CDR3 sequence is 13 residues long. V was trimmed by 5 bases and J by 7 bases, leaving 15 bases between them. The CDR3 bases are TGTGCCAGCAGCCAAGTGGTAGACGGAGAGCAGTACTTC. Residues: CASSQVVDGEQYF.

The chain joins TRBV7-9 to TRBJ2-1; no reliable D call. V was cut by 4 bases and J by 10 bases, with 17 bases left in between. Germline CDR1 and CDR2: SEHNR and FQNEAQ (reference sequence). This CDR3 region has 14 residues. CDR3 protein: CASSYYDRSYEQFF. The CDR3 bases are TGTGCCAGCAGCTATTACGATAGATCCTACGAGCAGTTCTTC.

The chain joins TRBV29-1 to TRBJ2-5, with D hard to call. The CDR3 extends over 12 amino acids. Germline V CDR1 and CDR2: SQVTM, ANQGSEA. V was pared by 6 bases and J by 2 bases, with 10 bases between. DNA of the CDR3: TGCAGCGTCCGCTTAAGGCAAGAGACCCAGTACTTC. Encoded protein: CSVRLRQETQYF.

CDR3 nucleotide sequence: TGCAGTGCTAGTAGGGGGGACTCCTATAATTCACCCCTCCACTTT. This encodes CSASRGDSYNSPLHF. V gene TRBV20-1 combines with J gene TRBJ1-6, with D maybe TRBD1 (6 bases). Deletions cut 3 bases from V and 0 bases from J, with 9 bases between. The germline gives CDR1 DFQATT, CDR2 SNEGSKA (reference sequence). The CDR3 is 15 residues long.

V usage is TRBV3-1 and J usage is TRBJ1-5; D gene uncertain. Trimming removed 0 bases from V and 7 bases from J, with 13 bases in between. CDR1 LGHDT and CDR2 YNNKEL come from the germline V gene (reference sequence). The CDR3 has 15 residues. CDR3 sequence (DNA): TGTGCCAGCAGCCAAGATGGTGGTTTCGGGCAGCCCCAGCATTTT. Amino acids: CASSQDGGFGQPQHF.

The V and J genes are TRBV10-3 and TRBJ1-1; D remains ambiguous. Per the germline V gene, CDR1 is ENHRY and CDR2 is SYGVKD. The CDR3 covers 15 residues. V lost 0 bases and J lost 2, with 10 bases in between. CDR3 loop: CAISESSNPNTEAFF. The CDR3 bases are TGTGCCATCAGTGAGTCAAGCAATCCCAACACTGAAGCTTTCTTT.

In its sample, this clonotype was seen a few times. The chain combines TRBV20-1 with TRBJ1-5; D is perhaps TRBD1 (5 bases). Trimming removed 7 bases at V and 6 bases at J, with 19 bases between. This CDR3 is 14 amino acids long. Germline loops: CDR1 DFQATT, CDR2 SNEGSKA (reference sequence). Here the CDR3 reads CSGTGHPSRQPQHF. DNA for the CDR3: TGCAGTGGAACGGGGCATCCGTCTCGTCAGCCCCAGCATTTT.

The chain joins TRBV20-1 to TRBJ2-3; D is perhaps TRBD1 (5 bases). In germline, CDR1 is DFQATT, CDR2 SNEGSKA (reference sequence). CDR3 length equals 14 residues. V lost 1 base, J lost 0 bases, and 8 bases lay in between. The CDR3 protein is CSARGPGSTDTQYF. CDR3 nucleotides: TGCAGTGCTAGAGGTCCAGGGAGCACAGATACGCAGTATTTT.

Note on this clonotype: The junction departs from the called germline gene at one end, perhaps through a read error. J is TRBJ2-1 and V is TRBV27; 7 bases match TRBD2. The CDR3 covers 17 residues. Germline assignment: CDR1 MNHEY and CDR2 SMNVEV (reference sequence). In nucleotides, the CDR3 is TGTGCCAGCAGTTTATCGAGGTGGGAGGGCCTCTACAATGAGCTGTACTTC. Protein product: CASSLSRWEGLYNELYF.

This clonotype was observed a few times. This chain connects TRBV5-5 to TRBJ2-6; D unresolved. This CDR3 spans 14 amino acids. Germline-derived CDR1 and CDR2 are SGHKS and YYEKEE (reference sequence). The V end was cut by 2 bases, the J end by 3 bases, with 6 bases between. This CDR3 is CASSFFYGANVLTF. CDR3 nucleotide sequence: TGTGCCAGCAGCTTTTTCTATGGGGCCAACGTCCTGACTTTC.

The chain joins TRBV20-1 to TRBJ1-1; D gene uncertain. The length of the CDR3 is 12 residues. The V end was cut by 2 bases, the J end by 6 bases, with 10 bases between. CDR1 DFQATT and CDR2 SNEGSKA come from the germline V gene (reference sequence). The CDR3, as DNA: TGCAGTGCTAGAATTTTATCCTCTGAAGCTTTCTTT. It is translated as CSARILSSEAFF.

This clonotype was counted a few times. A much bigger clone sits one base away, suggesting this may be a read error. V and J are TRBV29-1 and TRBJ2-7; D gene ambiguous. Trimming removed 4 bases from V and 7 bases from J, with 11 bases in between. The germline V gene has CDR1 SQVTM and CDR2 ANQGSEA. This CDR3 comprises 11 residues. CDR3 residues: CSVAPAREQYF. DNA for the CDR3: TGCAGCGTTGCCCCAGCGAGGGAGCAGTACTTC.